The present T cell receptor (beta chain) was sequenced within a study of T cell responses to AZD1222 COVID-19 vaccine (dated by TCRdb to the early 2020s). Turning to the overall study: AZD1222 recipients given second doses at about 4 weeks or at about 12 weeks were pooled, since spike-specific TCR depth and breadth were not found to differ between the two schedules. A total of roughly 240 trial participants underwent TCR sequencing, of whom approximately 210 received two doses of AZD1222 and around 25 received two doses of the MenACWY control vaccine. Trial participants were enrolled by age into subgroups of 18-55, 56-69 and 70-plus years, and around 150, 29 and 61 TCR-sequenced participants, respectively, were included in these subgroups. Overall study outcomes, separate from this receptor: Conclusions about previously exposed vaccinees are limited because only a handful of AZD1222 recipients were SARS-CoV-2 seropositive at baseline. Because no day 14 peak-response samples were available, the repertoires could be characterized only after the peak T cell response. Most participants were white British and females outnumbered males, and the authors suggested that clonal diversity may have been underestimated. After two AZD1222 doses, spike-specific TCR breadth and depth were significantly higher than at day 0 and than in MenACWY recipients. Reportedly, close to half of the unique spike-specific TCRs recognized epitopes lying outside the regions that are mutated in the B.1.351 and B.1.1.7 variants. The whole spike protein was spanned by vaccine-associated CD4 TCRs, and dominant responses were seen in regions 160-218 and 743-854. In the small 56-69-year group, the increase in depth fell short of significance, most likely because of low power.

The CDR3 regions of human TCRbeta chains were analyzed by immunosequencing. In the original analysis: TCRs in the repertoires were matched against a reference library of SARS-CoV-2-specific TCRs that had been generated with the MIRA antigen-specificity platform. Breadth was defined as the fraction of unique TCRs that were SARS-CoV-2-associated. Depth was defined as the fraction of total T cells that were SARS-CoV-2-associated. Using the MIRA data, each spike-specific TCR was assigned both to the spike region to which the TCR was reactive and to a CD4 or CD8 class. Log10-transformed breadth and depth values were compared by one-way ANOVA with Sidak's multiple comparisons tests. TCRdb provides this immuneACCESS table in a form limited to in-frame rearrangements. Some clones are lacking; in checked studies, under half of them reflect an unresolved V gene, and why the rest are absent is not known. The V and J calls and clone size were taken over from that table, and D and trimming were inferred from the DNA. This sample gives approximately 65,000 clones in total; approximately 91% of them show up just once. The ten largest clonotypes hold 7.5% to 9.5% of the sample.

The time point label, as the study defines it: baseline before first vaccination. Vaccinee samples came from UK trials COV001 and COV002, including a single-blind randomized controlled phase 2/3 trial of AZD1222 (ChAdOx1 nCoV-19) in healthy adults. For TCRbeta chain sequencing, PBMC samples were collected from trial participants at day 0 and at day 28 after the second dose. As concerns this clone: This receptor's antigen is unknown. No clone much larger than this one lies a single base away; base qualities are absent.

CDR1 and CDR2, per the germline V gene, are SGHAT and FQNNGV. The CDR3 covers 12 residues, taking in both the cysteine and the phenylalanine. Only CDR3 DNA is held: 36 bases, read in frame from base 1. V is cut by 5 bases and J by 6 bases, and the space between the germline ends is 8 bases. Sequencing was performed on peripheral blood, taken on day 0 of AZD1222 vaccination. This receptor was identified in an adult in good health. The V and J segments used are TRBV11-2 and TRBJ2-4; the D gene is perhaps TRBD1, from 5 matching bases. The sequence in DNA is TGTGCCAGCAGCCCAGGGATAAACATTCAGTACTTC. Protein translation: CASSPGINIQYF.